The rows below give T cell receptor beta chains drawn from one sample of a study of T cell responses to AZD1222 COVID-19 vaccine. Repertoires were generated with immunoSEQ multiplex PCR, while TCRdb's copy carries only in-frame clones and drops some. The sample lists 180,000 or so clones, about 93% occurring once. The sample in question was peripheral blood, obtained 28 days after the second AZD1222 dose. These receptors all come from an adult who received the AZD1222 COVID-19 vaccine. The CDR3 runs from the conserved cysteine through the conserved F or W. Each record gives: CDR3 protein, CDR3 DNA, V gene, clone size, D gene, J gene. The D gene is left open where the match is weak. Some rows mark clone size as missing; the rest say once, few, many or name a class of expanded clone.

CDR3aa: CASSITVTGELFF
CDR3nt: TGTGCCAGTAGTATTACAGTCACCGGGGAGCTGTTTTTT
v_gene: TRBV19
abundance: once
d_gene: NA
j_gene: TRBJ2-2

CDR3aa: CASSLRRGGYNEQFF
CDR3nt: TGTGCCAGCAGTTTACGGCGGGGGGGCTACAATGAGCAGTTCTTC
v_gene: TRBV6-2/TRBV6-3
abundance: NA
d_gene: TRBD2
j_gene: TRBJ2-1

CDR3aa: CASSESGGSSYNSPLHF
CDR3nt: TGCGCCAGCAGTGAGTCTGGGGGGAGCTCCTATAATTCACCCCTCCACTTT
v_gene: TRBV10-2
abundance: NA
d_gene: NA
j_gene: TRBJ1-6

CDR3aa: CASSLGTGQVKPQHF
CDR3nt: TGTGCCAGCAGCCTCGGGACGGGTCAAGTAAAGCCCCAGCATTTT
v_gene: TRBV3-1/TRBV3-2
abundance: NA
d_gene: NA
j_gene: TRBJ1-5

CDR3aa: CASSLPSTGPNEQYF
CDR3nt: TGTGCCAGCAGCTTGCCTTCTACGGGCCCCAACGAGCAGTACTTC
v_gene: TRBV5-4
abundance: once
d_gene: NA
j_gene: TRBJ2-7

CDR3aa: CSAIVYGQGHYGYTF
CDR3nt: TGCAGCGCAATCGTATACGGACAGGGACACTATGGCTACACCTTC
v_gene: TRBV29-1
abundance: NA
d_gene: TRBD1
j_gene: TRBJ1-2

CDR3aa: CASTVGRNTGELFF
CDR3nt: TGTGCCAGCACTGTAGGGAGAAACACCGGGGAGCTGTTTTTT
v_gene: TRBV9
abundance: NA
d_gene: NA
j_gene: TRBJ2-2

CDR3aa: CASSIRATGMNTEAFF
CDR3nt: TGTGCCAGTAGTATACGAGCGACAGGGATGAACACTGAAGCTTTCTTT
v_gene: TRBV19
abundance: NA
d_gene: TRBD1
j_gene: TRBJ1-1

CDR3aa: CASSSFSSGTSYEQYF
CDR3nt: TGTGCCAGCAGTTCCTTTTCCTCAGGGACTTCCTACGAGCAGTACTTC
v_gene: TRBV28
abundance: NA
d_gene: NA
j_gene: TRBJ2-7

CDR3aa: CASTDNSNQPQHF
CDR3nt: TGTGCCAGCACCGACAATAGCAATCAGCCCCAGCATTTT
v_gene: TRBV7-9
abundance: NA
d_gene: NA
j_gene: TRBJ1-5

CDR3aa: CASSPTDVSIRYTF
CDR3nt: TGTGCCAGCAGCCCGACAGACGTTTCAATTCGCTACACCTTC
v_gene: TRBV3-1/TRBV3-2
abundance: NA
d_gene: NA
j_gene: TRBJ1-2

CDR3aa: CASSQVQANEKLFF
CDR3nt: TGCGCCAGCAGCCAAGTACAGGCGAATGAAAAACTGTTTTTT
v_gene: TRBV4-1
abundance: NA
d_gene: NA
j_gene: TRBJ1-4

CDR3aa: CASSFGQGPGNTIYF
CDR3nt: TGTGCCAGCAGCTTTGGACAGGGCCCTGGAAACACCATATATTTT
v_gene: TRBV12-1
abundance: NA
d_gene: NA
j_gene: TRBJ1-3

CDR3aa: CASRSGEAKETQYF
CDR3nt: TGTGCCAGTCGAAGCGGGGAGGCGAAAGAGACCCAGTACTTC
v_gene: TRBV11-3
abundance: NA
d_gene: TRBD2
j_gene: TRBJ2-5

CDR3aa: CASSYPDFEQYF
CDR3nt: TGTGCCAGCAGTTACCCGGACTTTGAGCAGTACTTC
v_gene: TRBV6-2/TRBV6-3
abundance: NA
d_gene: NA
j_gene: TRBJ2-7